The entry below describes one TCR beta chain. Its antigen is as yet unknown. The sample originates from a study of T-cell reconstitution after alpha-beta-depleted transplantation in children. Overall study findings and caveats: Surviving recipient T cells and thymic progenitors produced the high day-60 TCRbeta diversity seen in some patients. One year post-transplant, T-cell counts and diversity were largely derived from T cells produced anew.

Trimming pared 5 bases from V and 3 bases from J, leaving 16 bases between. CDR3 length: 15 residues. TCRbeta library preparation incorporated unique molecular identifiers. TCRdb called the PCR reads again in MiXCR, with one record for every CDR3 protein. The data contain roughly 220,000 distinct CDR3 sequences, 7.5% to 9.5% of them singletons. The chain uses TRBV12-3 or TRBV12-4 and TRBJ1-2; D not resolved. This clonotype was sampled from a male patient aged 2 to 9 who had a stem cell transplant for acute myeloid leukemia, so the T cells may come from the graft donor. Sample: PBMCs, mostly from graft donor cells, taken 360 days after TCRalphabeta/CD19-depleted stem cell transplant. In DNA, the CDR3 is TGTGCCAGCAGTCCTCGGCGGACGCTTTACTATGGCTACACCTTC. Translation gives CASSPRRTLYYGYTF.